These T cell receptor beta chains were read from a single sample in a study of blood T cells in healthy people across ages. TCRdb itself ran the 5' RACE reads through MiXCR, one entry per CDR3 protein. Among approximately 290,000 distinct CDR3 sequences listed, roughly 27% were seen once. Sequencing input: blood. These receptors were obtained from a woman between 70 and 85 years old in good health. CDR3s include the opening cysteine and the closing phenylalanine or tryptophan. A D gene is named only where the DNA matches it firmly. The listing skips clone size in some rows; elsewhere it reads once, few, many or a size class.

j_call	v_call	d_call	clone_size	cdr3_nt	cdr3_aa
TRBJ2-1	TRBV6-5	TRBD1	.	TGTGCCAGCAGTTACTCGAGGCCGGGACAGGGATACAATGAGCAGTTCTTC	CASSYSRPGQGYNEQFF
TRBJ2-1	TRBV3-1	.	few	TGTGCCAGCAGCCTACGGTCCTTATCCCGTTACAATGAGCAGTTCTTC	CASSLRSLSRYNEQFF
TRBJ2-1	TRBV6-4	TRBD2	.	TGTGCCAGCAGTGAGAATGGACTAGCGGGAGGGCCCAATGAGCAGTTCTTC	CASSENGLAGGPNEQFF
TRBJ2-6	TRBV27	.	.	TGTGCCAGCCGTCCCATACGGTCTGGGGCCAACGTCCTGACTTTC	CASRPIRSGANVLTF
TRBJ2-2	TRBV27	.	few	TGTGCCAGCAGCCGCCATCTTTCAGACGGGACCCCTCGGGAGCTGTTTTTT	CASSRHLSDGTPRELFF
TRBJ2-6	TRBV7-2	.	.	TGTGCCAGCAGCTTAGACCCCGCAGGCCAACCTCCTACCTTC	CASSLDPAGQPPTF
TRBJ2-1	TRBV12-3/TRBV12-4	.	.	TGTGCCAGCAGTTTACGGAGGAGGGACAATGAGCAGTTCTTC	CASSLRRRDNEQFF
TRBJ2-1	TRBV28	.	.	TGTGCCAGCAGTTTTTCGGCCTACAATGAGCAGTTCTTC	CASSFSAYNEQFF
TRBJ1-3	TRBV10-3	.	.	TGTGCCTCCACACCGGACGGCGCCTCTGGAAACACCATATATTTT	CASTPDGASGNTIYF
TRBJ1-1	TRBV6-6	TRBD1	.	TGTGCCAGCAGTCAGACAGGGATGAACACTGAAGCTTTCTTT	CASSQTGMNTEAFF
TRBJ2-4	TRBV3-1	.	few	TGTGCCAGCAGCCACTGGGAGCCCCAAAACATTCAGTGCTTC	CASSHWEPQNIQCF
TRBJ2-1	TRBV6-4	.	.	TGTGCCAGCAGACGGGGACAGACTAGCTCCTACAATGAGCAGTTCTTC	CASRRGQTSSYNEQFF
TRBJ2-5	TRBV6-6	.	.	TGTGCCAGCGTCCCCGCGGGCTTGCAGACCCAGTACTTC	CASVPAGLQTQYF
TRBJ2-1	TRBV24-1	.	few	TGTGCCACCAGCGTGGAGCGGGCTGGCAATGAGCAGTTCTTC	CATSVERAGNEQFF
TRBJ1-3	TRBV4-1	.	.	TGCGCCAGCAGCTTTACCGGGCCTTCTGGAAACACCATATATTTT	CASSFTGPSGNTIYF
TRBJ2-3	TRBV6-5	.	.	TGTGCCAGCAGTTACTCGGGATTTCCTTCCACAGATACGCAGTATTTT	CASSYSGFPSTDTQYF
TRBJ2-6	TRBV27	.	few	TGTGCCAGCAGTTTATGGGGGCCGGGGTCCTTACACTCTGGGGCCAACGTCCTGACTTTC	CASSLWGPGSLHSGANVLTF
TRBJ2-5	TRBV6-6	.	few	TGTGCCAGCAGTTTCGGACAGAAAGAGACCCAGTACTTC	CASSFGQKETQYF
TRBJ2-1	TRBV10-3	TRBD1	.	TGTGCCATCAGTGAGTCGGGACAGGGGGCTTTGAATGAGCAGTTCTTC	CAISESGQGALNEQFF
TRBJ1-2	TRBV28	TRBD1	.	TGTGCCAGCAGTTCCGGACAGGGATCGGTCACCTTC	CASSSGQGSVTF
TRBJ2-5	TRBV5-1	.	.	TGCGCCAGCAGCTTGGGCCACTCCGGACAGATGTACCAAGAGACCCAGTACTTC	CASSLGHSGQMYQETQYF
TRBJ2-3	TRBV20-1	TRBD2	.	TGCAGTGCTAGAGACGGGACTAGCGGCGCAGATACGCAGTATTTT	CSARDGTSGADTQYF
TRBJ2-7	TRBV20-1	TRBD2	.	TGCAGTGCTATCCAGGATAGCGGGAGGGCCTCCCACGAGCAGTACTTC	CSAIQDSGRASHEQYF
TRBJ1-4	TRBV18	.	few	TGTGCCAGCTCACTTGAGGTATCGGCTAATGAAAAACTGTTTTTT	CASSLEVSANEKLFF
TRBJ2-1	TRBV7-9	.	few	TGTGCCAGCAGCTTAGTTTCCAGGGTCGGTGAGCAGTTCTTC	CASSLVSRVGEQFF
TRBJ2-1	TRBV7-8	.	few	TGTGCCAGCAGCTTACGATTGGAGGACGCCTACAATGAGCAGTTCTTC	CASSLRLEDAYNEQFF
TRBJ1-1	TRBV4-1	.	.	TGCGCCAGCAGCCAAGATAGAGTTCAGTTGGCTTTCTTT	CASSQDRVQLAFF
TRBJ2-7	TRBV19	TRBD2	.	TGTGCCAGTAGTATACTAGCGGGAGTCCACGAGCAGTACTTC	CASSILAGVHEQYF